The clone carrying this T cell receptor beta chain was counted only a few times. What it recognizes is unknown. Germline CDR1 reads MDHEN; CDR2 reads SYDVKM. The CDR3 is 13 residues long. V gave up 7 bases and J gave up 8 bases, with 14 bases separating them. These data belong to a study of shared clonotypes between healthy human individuals. In the study overall: A donor's plate count was three for CD4 naive and three for CD4 memory; CD8 naive had two and CD8 memory one. General study points: Among non-shared clonotypes, generation probabilities were lower than among those shared by all four donors.

Here immunoSEQ multiplex PCR was the method, and the copy in TCRdb shows in-frame clones only, minus some. The sample contains over a million clones, more than 75% of which appear only once. The clonotype originates from a man aged 18 to 35 in good health. Some clones in this sample may be carry-over from other donors' samples. Material for sequencing was memory CD4+ T cells from PBMCs. Subset here: CD45RA-negative fraction. V is TRBV28 and J is TRBJ1-4, with unresolved D. The CDR3 bases are TGTGCCAGCACCGACGTCGGGTGGGAAAAACTGTTTTTT. This translates into CASTDVGWEKLFF.